One sample yielded the 22 T cell receptor beta chains listed below, sequenced in a study of blood T cell repertoires in COVID-19 (dated by TCRdb to 2020 to 2022). Receptor libraries were prepared by the immunoSEQ multiplex PCR assay. TCRdb holds this immuneACCESS table with in-frame rearrangements only. Some clones are missing; in checked studies, unresolved V genes explain under half, and the rest has no known cause. This sample comprises 140,000 to 150,000 clones, 80% of them detected only once. The ten most abundant clones make up around 3.4% of the sample. The sample consisted of peripheral blood. The origin of the receptors is a man between 65 and 85 years old who had recovered from COVID-19.

V and J are TRBV30 and TRBJ1-3, with 9 bases identical to TRBD1. The V gene end was trimmed by 7 bases and the J gene end by 1 base; junction bases not matched to a gene: 5. The CDR3 is 14 amino acids. Germline V lookup: CDR1 GTSNPN, CDR2 SVGIG (reference sequence). CDR3 sequence (DNA): TGTGCCTTCGAAGGACAGGGGTCTGGAAACACCATATATTTT. Its protein is CAFEGQGSGNTIYF.

The gene calls are TRBV10-1 and TRBJ2-2; D is unresolved. V shed 1 base and J shed 3 bases, with 6 bases lying between them. Per germline, CDR1 WNHNN and CDR2 SYGVQD (reference sequence). The CDR3 runs 14 residues. CDR3 DNA sequence: TGCGCCAGCAGTGAGTACAAGTACACCGGGGAGCTGTTTTTT. It is translated as CASSEYKYTGELFF.

Written as DNA, the CDR3 is TGCAGCGCTCGGACAGGGGGCAATTCACCCCTCCACTTT. Amino acids: CSARTGGNSPLHF. The V gene is TRBV29-1, the J gene TRBJ1-6; 11 positions agree with TRBD1. The J segment lost 7 bases and the V segment lost 7 bases, leaving 3 bases of the junction unmatched. Germline loops: CDR1 SQVTM, CDR2 ANQGSEA. The CDR3 contains 13 residues.

J is TRBJ2-1 and V is TRBV12-3 or TRBV12-4; D unclear. The CDR3 has 12 amino acids. Trimming removed 5 bases from V and 4 bases from J, with 6 bases in between. The CDR3 loop is CASSNSYNEQFF. CDR3 nucleotides: TGTGCCAGCAGTAACTCGTACAATGAGCAGTTCTTC.

This clone has ten or more counts. V usage is TRBV27 and J usage is TRBJ2-5, with a tentative D call TRBD1 (5 bases). V was pared by 5 bases and J by 5 bases, with 15 bases between. The CDR3 loop spans 14 amino acids. Germline V gives CDR1 MNHEY, CDR2 SMNVEV (reference sequence). CDR3 region: CASSPRSGMETQYF. DNA for the CDR3: TGTGCCAGCAGTCCTCGTTCAGGGATGGAGACCCAGTACTTC.

This rearrangement joins TRBV9 to TRBJ1-2; TRBD1 is a possible D gene (6 bases). Germline V lookup: CDR1 SGDLS, CDR2 YYNGEE. V was cut by 0 bases and J by 4 bases, with 10 bases left in between. This CDR3 is built from 14 residues. In DNA, the CDR3 is TGTGCCAGCAGCGTAGGGGGACACTCCTATGGCTACACCTTC. Its translation: CASSVGGHSYGYTF.

The rearrangement joins TRBV19 to TRBJ2-7, with 8 nucleotides matching TRBD1. Germline loops: CDR1 LNHDA, CDR2 SQIVND (reference sequence). Trimming at V came to 6 bases and at J to 0 bases, leaving 1 base not matched to a gene. This CDR3 is 13 amino acids long. In nucleotides, the CDR3 is TGTGCCAGTAGGACAGGGGCCTCCTACGAGCAGTACTTC. Protein product: CASRTGASYEQYF.

The V gene is TRBV5-1, the J gene TRBJ2-4; possibly TRBD2 for D (5 bases). The germline CDR1 and CDR2 sequences are SGHRS and YFSETQ. V gave up 0 bases and J gave up 9 bases, with 10 bases separating them. The CDR3 spans 13 residues. As DNA, the CDR3 is TGCGCCAGCAGCTTGGGTGGAGGCCCCATTCAGTACTTC. Its translation: CASSLGGGPIQYF.

The chain links TRBV15 to TRBJ2-5; tentatively, D is TRBD1 (6 bases). Germline loops: CDR1 LNHNV, CDR2 YYDKDF (reference sequence). The length of the CDR3 is 14 residues. Between the trimmed V and J ends, which lost 0 bases and 5 bases, there was a span of 10 bases. The CDR3 DNA follows: TGTGCCACCAGCAGAGATCCAGGGGAGGAGACCCAGTACTTC. This encodes CATSRDPGEETQYF.

The chain has TRBV19 and TRBJ2-1; 15 positions agree with TRBD2. The CDR3 has 18 residues. From germline, CDR1 is LNHDA and CDR2 SQIVND (reference sequence). Trimming cost V 6 bases and J 0 bases; bases outside gene matches: 6. The CDR3 sequence is CASRGTSGRTFSYNEQFF. The CDR3 DNA follows: TGTGCCAGTAGGGGGACTAGCGGGAGGACCTTCTCCTACAATGAGCAGTTCTTC. Based on the CDR3 plus reference TRBV19 and TRBJ2-1, the full variable domain is DGGITQSPKYLFRKEGQNVTLSCEQNLNHDAMYWYRQDPGQGLRLIYYSQIVNDFQKGDIAEGYSVSREKKESFPLTVTSAQKNPTAFYLCASRGTSGRTFSYNEQFFGPGTRLTVL.

This clone has a handful of counts. The chain uses TRBV28 and TRBJ2-3; D may be TRBD1 (6 bases). Germline V CDR1 and CDR2: MDHEN, SYDVKM. V lost 4 bases to trimming and J lost 5 bases, with 10 bases between them. This CDR3 region has 13 residues. CDR3 region: CASSWTAGDTQYF. CDR3 bases: TGTGCCAGCAGTTGGACAGCAGGAGATACGCAGTATTTT.

This rearrangement joins TRBV5-4 to TRBJ1-1; TRBD1 is a possible D gene (5 bases). Germline-derived CDR1 and CDR2 are SGHNT and YYREEE (reference sequence). V shed 4 bases and J shed 5 bases, with 9 bases lying between them. CDR3 length equals 12 residues. CDR3 amino acids: CASSQQGTEAFF. In nucleotides, the CDR3 is TGTGCCAGCAGCCAGCAGGGTACTGAAGCTTTCTTT.

In this sample, this clone turned up a few times. The chain links TRBV19 to TRBJ1-5; D is possibly TRBD1 (5 bases). Germline values: CDR1 LNHDA, CDR2 SQIVND (reference sequence). V was clipped by 3 bases and J by 1 base, with 10 bases between them. This CDR3 comprises 15 residues. The CDR3 coding sequence is TGTGCCAGTAGTATCCTCGACAGCAGCAATCAGCCCCAGCATTTT. Translation: CASSILDSSNQPQHF. The full variable domain, rest sourced from reference TRBV19 and TRBJ1-5, is DGGITQSPKYLFRKEGQNVTLSCEQNLNHDAMYWYRQDPGQGLRLIYYSQIVNDFQKGDIAEGYSVSREKKESFPLTVTSAQKNPTAFYLCASSILDSSNQPQHFGDGTRLSIL.

The rearrangement joins TRBV12-5 to TRBJ2-7; maybe TRBD1 (6 bases). The CDR3 covers 13 residues. Germline V lookup: CDR1 LGHNT, CDR2 FRNRAP. V lost 6 bases and J lost 2, with 11 bases in between. Here the CDR3 DNA reads TGTGCTAGTGGCCGGGACAACGCCTACGAGCAGTACTTC. This codes for CASGRDNAYEQYF.

This clone was picked up a small number of times. The chain combines TRBV4-2 with TRBJ1-1; D perhaps matches TRBD1 (6 bases). CDR1 and CDR2 from the germline V gene are LGHNA and YNFKEQ. The CDR3 sequence is 16 residues long. Trimming removed 4 bases from V and 0 bases from J, with 15 bases in between. CDR3 nucleotides: TGTGCCAGCAGCCCTCATCTGGACAGCATGAACACTGAAGCTTTCTTT. It codes for CASSPHLDSMNTEAFF.

This clone has more than one count but fewer than ten. The V and J genes are TRBV24-1 and TRBJ2-2; possible D gene TRBD2, 6 bases. CDR1 and CDR2 (germline): KGHDR, SFDVKD. The CDR3 is 16 residues long. V dropped 3 bases and J dropped 0 bases, with 10 bases sitting between them. CDR3: CATSDDSGSNTGELFF. The CDR3 bases are TGTGCCACCAGTGATGACAGCGGGTCGAACACCGGGGAGCTGTTTTTT.

The genes are TRBV16 and TRBJ2-5; D may be TRBD2 (6 bases). The V end was cut by 6 bases, the J end by 4 bases, with 15 bases between. CDR1 is KGHSY and CDR2 is FQNENV in the germline V gene. The CDR3 contains 14 residues. The CDR3 protein is CASSFYPGGETQYF. The CDR3 bases are TGTGCCAGCAGTTTTTACCCCGGGGGAGAGACCCAGTACTTC.

The chain carries TRBV19 and TRBJ2-1; 11 bases line up with TRBD2. The CDR3 loop spans 14 amino acids. V gave up 1 base and J gave up 12 bases; unmatched junction bases: 5. Per the germline V gene, CDR1 is LNHDA and CDR2 is SQIVND (reference sequence). This CDR3 reads CASSIGLAGRLQFF. In DNA form, the CDR3 reads TGTGCCAGTAGTATAGGACTAGCGGGAAGATTGCAGTTCTTC.

The rearrangement links TRBV19 to TRBJ1-1, with D uncertain. The CDR3 totals 13 residues. Per the germline V gene, CDR1 is LNHDA and CDR2 is SQIVND (reference sequence). V lost 7 bases and J lost 4, with 13 bases in between. DNA for the CDR3: TGTGCCAGTATGGCCGCGGTGGGCACTGAAGCTTTCTTT. Protein sequence: CASMAAVGTEAFF.

V and J are TRBV28 and TRBJ1-4, with unresolved D. Looked up from germline, CDR1 is MDHEN and CDR2 is SYDVKM. Trimming took off 1 base at V and 8 bases at J, with 11 bases between the two ends. The CDR3 length is 14 residues. The CDR3 protein is CASSLLVRGEKLFF. The DNA for the CDR3 is TGTGCCAGCAGTTTATTGGTTAGAGGGGAAAAACTGTTTTTT.

The chain is built from TRBV11-2 and TRBJ2-5; the D gene is possibly TRBD2 (5 bases). Germline assignment: CDR1 SGHAT and CDR2 FQNNGV. Trimming left V 3 bases short and J 2 bases short, with 13 bases between. The CDR3 is 15 amino acids. The CDR3 DNA reads TGTGCCAGCAGCTTCGGGCTAGCCATTCAAGAGACCCAGTACTTC. As protein: CASSFGLAIQETQYF.

This chain links TRBV4-1 with TRBJ1-2, with 9 bases matching TRBD1. The CDR3 length is 13 residues. Trimming cost V 4 bases and J 6 bases; bases outside gene matches: 3. Germline assignment: CDR1 MGHRA and CDR2 YSYEKL. The CDR3 protein is CASSPRQGDGYTF. DNA of the CDR3: TGCGCCAGCAGCCCTAGACAGGGGGATGGCTACACCTTC.